This record looks at one T cell receptor (beta chain) sequence and its context. Its antigen remains unidentified. The record originates from a study of shared clonotypes between healthy human individuals. Study outcomes and limitations: Clonotypes which were not shared had lower generation probabilities than clonotypes that all four donors shared.

Only in-frame clones appear in the TCRdb table, and some are missing; sequencing was by immunoSEQ multiplex PCR. Of more than 2,000,000 clones in the sample, 90% to 95% were seen once. The TCR was taken from a young man in good health. Sequencing was done on a sample of naive CD4+ T cells sorted from blood. Subset reported: CD45RA+ positively selected.

CDR3 nucleotide sequence: TGTGCCAGCAGCCTCTATGAGGCCTCTGGGGCCAACGTCCTGACTTTC. The encoded protein is CASSLYEASGANVLTF. The V gene is TRBV7-8, the J gene TRBJ2-6; D unclear. This CDR3 is 16 amino acids long. Trimming stripped 5 bases from V and 0 bases from J, with 11 bases between. CDR1 and CDR2 from the germline V gene are SGHVS and FQNEAQ.